The 24 T cell receptor beta chains reported below all come from one sample, sequenced in a study of blood T cell repertoires in COVID-19. Data came from immunoSEQ multiplex PCR; TCRdb stores just in-frame clones and leaves some out. The sample carries about 37,000 clones, around 85% recorded once. The sample consisted of peripheral blood. All receptors derive from a man aged 70-80 years with COVID-19, enrolled during active disease.

This clone turned up a few times. This chain uses TRBV10-3 with TRBJ1-1; D is perhaps TRBD1 (5 bases). Germline loops: CDR1 ENHRY, CDR2 SYGVKD. This CDR3 has 13 amino acids. Trimming removed 6 bases at V and 0 bases at J, with 8 bases between. Here the CDR3 reads CAIRKGMNTEAFF. CDR3 sequence (DNA): TGTGCCATCAGAAAGGGGATGAACACTGAAGCTTTCTTT.

The gene calls are TRBV2 and TRBJ2-3, with 8 bases aligning to TRBD2. The CDR3 is made up of 17 amino acids. Unmatched junction bases numbered 9, after V lost 4 bases and J lost 0 bases. Per germline, CDR1 SNHLY and CDR2 FYNNEI. The CDR3 loop reads CASSAPYSGASTDTQYF. The CDR3 coding sequence is TGTGCCAGCAGTGCCCCTTATAGCGGGGCTAGCACAGATACGCAGTATTTT.

The chain combines TRBV20-1 with TRBJ2-1; D is ambiguous. The CDR3 is made up of 11 amino acids. V was cut by 5 bases and J by 3 bases, with 5 bases left in between. CDR1 DFQATT and CDR2 SNEGSKA come from the germline V gene (reference sequence). CDR3 coding DNA: TGCAGTGCTCACAACTACAATGAGCAGTTCTTC. It codes for CSAHNYNEQFF.

The rearrangement uses TRBV5-6 and TRBJ2-1, with D possibly TRBD2 on 6 matching bases. The germline V and J ends were trimmed by 7 bases and 9 bases, with 14 bases remaining between them. This CDR3 contains 12 residues. Germline CDR1 reads SGHDT; CDR2 reads YYEEEE. The CDR3 sequence: CASRFMGGEQFF. CDR3 DNA sequence: TGTGCCAGCCGGTTTATGGGGGGTGAGCAGTTCTTC.

The DNA for the CDR3 is TGTGCCAGCAGTGACCTCTACGAGCAGTACTTC. Translated, it gives CASSDLYEQYF. V is TRBV6-1 and J is TRBJ2-7; D is ambiguous. Trimming left V 3 bases short and J 3 bases short, with 3 bases between. This CDR3 has 11 residues. Germline loops: CDR1 MNHNS, CDR2 SASEGT.

This clone was seen only once. V and J are TRBV11-3 and TRBJ2-3, with 7 nucleotides matching TRBD2. The V and J ends lost 0 bases and 4 bases, in that order; junction bases with no gene match: 4. This CDR3 spans 15 amino acids. CDR1 and CDR2 from the germline V gene are SGHNT and YENEEA. CDR3 region: CASSLEGAGADTQYF. For the CDR3, the DNA is TGTGCCAGCAGCTTAGAAGGCGCGGGAGCAGATACGCAGTATTTT.

The chain carries TRBV7-2 and TRBJ1-4; D is unresolved. Germline V gene data show CDR1 as SGHTA and CDR2 as FQGNSA. V was cut by 4 bases and J by 8 bases, with 11 bases left in between. CDR3 length: 13 amino acids. Here the CDR3 DNA reads TGTGCCAGCAGCTCGCCGGGTCGAGAAAAACTGTTTTTT. It codes for CASSSPGREKLFF.

V is TRBV5-5 and J is TRBJ2-7; D is perhaps TRBD2 (6 bases). Trimming took 0 bases from V and 1 from J, leaving 14 bases between them. This CDR3 is 16 amino acids long. Germline-derived CDR1 and CDR2 are SGHKS and YYEKEE (reference sequence). CDR3 in amino acids: CASSLEGTGVSYEQYF. DNA for the CDR3: TGTGCCAGCAGCTTGGAAGGTACGGGAGTATCCTACGAGCAGTACTTC.

The V gene is TRBV7-9, the J gene TRBJ2-1; 7 positions agree with TRBD2. Trimming cost V 1 base and J 7 bases; bases outside gene matches: 10. The CDR3 totals 16 residues. The germline gives CDR1 SEHNR, CDR2 FQNEAQ (reference sequence). This chain's CDR3 is CASSLGGGRAHNEQFF. The CDR3 region has the DNA TGTGCCAGCAGCTTAGGGGGGGGGAGGGCCCATAATGAGCAGTTCTTC.

V and J are TRBV12-3 or TRBV12-4 and TRBJ1-5, with 7 bases identical to TRBD1. The CDR3 contains 13 residues. V was pared by 7 bases and J by 5 bases, with 5 bases of the junction left unmatched. This chain's CDR3 is CASTWDSYQPQHF. DNA for the CDR3: TGTGCCAGCACCTGGGACAGTTATCAGCCCCAGCATTTT.

The CDR3 DNA is TGCGCCAGCAGCTTAGACGGAGACACCATATATTTT. The encoded protein is CASSLDGDTIYF. The rearrangement joins TRBV5-1 to TRBJ1-3, with unresolved D. The CDR3 loop spans 12 amino acids. In germline, CDR1 is SGHRS, CDR2 YFSETQ. V was shortened by 2 bases and J by 8 bases, with 8 bases between the two germline ends.

The chain combines TRBV15 with TRBJ1-3; D ambiguous. Germline assignment: CDR1 LNHNV and CDR2 YYDKDF (reference sequence). The CDR3 totals 15 residues. V lost 1 base to trimming and J lost 0 bases, with 7 bases between them. This chain's CDR3 is CATSRGPISGNTIYF. The CDR3 nucleotides are TGTGCCACCAGCAGAGGGCCAATCTCTGGAAACACCATATATTTT. The full variable domain, in which reference TRBV15 and TRBJ1-3 provide the parts outside the CDR3, is DAMVIQNPRYQVTQFGKPVTLSCSQTLNHNVMYWYQQKSSQAPKLLFHYYDKDFNNEADTPDNFQSRRPNTSFCFLDIRSPGLGDTAMYLCATSRGPISGNTIYFGEGSWLTVV.

The chain links TRBV7-9 to TRBJ1-1; 7 positions match TRBD1. The CDR3 length is 15 residues. CDR1 is SEHNR and CDR2 is FQNEAQ in the germline V gene (reference sequence). The V gene end was trimmed by 1 base and the J gene end by 4 bases; junction bases not matched to a gene: 6. This CDR3 reads CASSLGSQGGTEAFF. In DNA form, the CDR3 reads TGTGCCAGCAGCTTAGGGTCCCAGGGGGGCACTGAAGCTTTCTTT.

The rearrangement uses TRBV5-1 and TRBJ2-3, with 12 bases lining up with TRBD2. V trimming: 2 bases; J trimming: 1 base; junction bases outside the gene matches: 8. This CDR3 is built from 18 residues. Per germline, CDR1 SGHRS and CDR2 YFSETQ. This CDR3 reads CASSLGLAGGIGTDTQYF. The CDR3 nucleotides are TGCGCCAGCAGCTTAGGCCTAGCGGGAGGGATTGGCACAGATACGCAGTATTTT.

This sequence joins TRBV19 and TRBJ2-2; 11 nucleotides match TRBD2. Germline V gene sequence: CDR1 LNHDA, CDR2 SQIVND (reference sequence). V lost 4 bases to trimming and J lost 6 bases; unmatched junction nucleotides: 4. This CDR3 spans 15 amino acids. CDR3 loop: CASSNLAGGSGELFF. The CDR3 DNA reads as TGTGCCAGTAGTAATCTAGCGGGAGGCTCCGGGGAGCTGTTTTTT.

The chain has TRBV2 and TRBJ1-2, with D possibly being TRBD1 (5 bases). Between the trimmed V and J ends, which lost 5 bases and 6 bases, there was a span of 19 bases. This CDR3 has 15 amino acids. The germline V gene encodes CDR1 SNHLY and CDR2 FYNNEI. The CDR3 loop is CASSLLAGGSDGYTF. The CDR3 DNA reads TGTGCCAGCAGTTTATTAGCCGGGGGTAGCGATGGCTACACCTTC. Supplemented by reference TRBV2 and TRBJ1-2, the full variable domain reads EPEVTQTPSHQVTQMGQEVILRCVPISNHLYFYWYRQILGQKVEFLVSFYNNEISEKSEIFDDQFSVERPDGSNFTLKIRSTKLEDSAMYFCASSLLAGGSDGYTFGSGTRLTVV.

V is TRBV11-2 and J is TRBJ2-2, with D unresolved. The CDR3 has 19 amino acids. Trimming cost V 1 base and J 0 bases, with 18 bases left between them. Germline V CDR1 and CDR2: SGHAT, FQNNGV. The CDR3 sequence is CASSLAGYELATNTGELFF. The DNA of the CDR3 is TGTGCCAGCAGCTTAGCCGGGTATGAGTTGGCAACGAACACCGGGGAGCTGTTTTTT.

This chain uses TRBV4-3 with TRBJ1-5; 9 nucleotides match TRBD1. The germline gives CDR1 LGHNA, CDR2 YSLEER. V gave up 0 bases and J gave up 7 bases; unmatched junction bases: 7. There are 16 residues in the CDR3. CDR3 nucleotides: TGCGCCAGCAGCCAAGATTGGGACAGGGATCGACAGCCCCAGCATTTT. This codes for CASSQDWDRDRQPQHF.

V is TRBV7-9 and J is TRBJ2-1; tentatively, D is TRBD1 (6 bases). The V end lost 4 bases, the J end lost 8 bases, and 12 bases lay between the germline ends. This CDR3 contains 13 residues. Germline CDR1 and CDR2: SEHNR and FQNEAQ (reference sequence). The CDR3 reads CASSYRAGDEQFF. CDR3 DNA: TGTGCCAGCAGCTACCGGGCAGGGGATGAGCAGTTCTTC. Together with reference TRBV7-9 and TRBJ2-1, the CDR3 gives the full variable domain: DTGVSQNPRHKITKRGQNVTFRCDPISEHNRLYWYRQTLGQGPEFLTYFQNEAQLEKSRLLSDRFSAERPKGSFSTLEIQRTEQGDSAMYLCASSYRAGDEQFFGPGTRLTVL.

This clone was seen only a few times. The rearrangement joins TRBV27 to TRBJ2-7; perhaps TRBD1 as D (5 bases). Trimming shortened V by 2 bases and J by 3 bases, and 8 bases separated the two germline ends. This CDR3 is built from 13 residues. Germline values: CDR1 MNHEY, CDR2 SMNVEV (reference sequence). CDR3: CASSLNRHYEQYF. The CDR3 bases are TGTGCCAGCAGTTTAAACAGGCACTACGAGCAGTACTTC.

The chain uses TRBV6-5 and TRBJ2-2; TRBD2 aligns across 7 bases. Germline lookup yields CDR1 MNHEY and CDR2 SVGAGI. This CDR3 comprises 15 residues. CDR3 loop: CATRAGGMNTGELFF. The CDR3 bases are TGTGCTACCCGGGCCGGGGGGATGAACACCGGGGAGCTGTTTTTT.

This clone was seen a few times. The chain couples TRBV13 to TRBJ2-1; 15 nucleotides agree with TRBD2. The ends lost 0 bases at V and 7 bases at J; junction bases unmatched: 7. The CDR3 totals 18 residues. Looked up from germline, CDR1 is PRHDT and CDR2 is FYEKMQ (reference sequence). CDR3 sequence reads: CASSLGKTGTSGRNEQFF. The CDR3 nucleotides are TGTGCCAGCAGCTTAGGGAAAACCGGGACTAGCGGGAGGAATGAGCAGTTCTTC.

For the CDR3, the DNA is TGCAGCGTTCCGGTTTCGTCATCCTCCACCCCCTCTAACTATGGCTACACCTTC. Translating gives CSVPVSSSSTPSNYGYTF. This sequence joins TRBV29-1 and TRBJ1-2; D is undetermined. The CDR3 runs to 18 residues. Trimming took 5 bases from V and 0 from J, leaving 25 bases between them. From germline, CDR1 is SQVTM and CDR2 ANQGSEA.

This clone was detected once. The DNA for the CDR3 is TGTGCCTGCCCTCGGACTAGCTGGTACAATGAGCAGTTCTTC. This translates into CACPRTSWYNEQFF. V is TRBV30 and J is TRBJ2-1; 8 bases align to TRBD2. V was clipped by 6 bases and J by 4 bases; unmatched bases: 8. The CDR3 length is 14 residues. In germline, CDR1 is GTSNPN, CDR2 SVGIG (reference sequence).